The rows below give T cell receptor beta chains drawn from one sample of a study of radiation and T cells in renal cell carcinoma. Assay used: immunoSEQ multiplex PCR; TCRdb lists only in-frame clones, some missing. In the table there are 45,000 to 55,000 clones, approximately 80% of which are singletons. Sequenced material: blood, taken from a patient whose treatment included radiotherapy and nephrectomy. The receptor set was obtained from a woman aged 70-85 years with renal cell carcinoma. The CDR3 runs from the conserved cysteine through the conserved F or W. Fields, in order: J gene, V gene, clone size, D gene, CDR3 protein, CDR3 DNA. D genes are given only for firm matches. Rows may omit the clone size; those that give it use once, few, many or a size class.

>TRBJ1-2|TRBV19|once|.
CASSPTGVTGYTF
TGTGCCAGTAGTCCGACAGGAGTGACTGGCTACACCTTC
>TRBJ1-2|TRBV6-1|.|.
CASSDGETYVNYGYTF
TGTGCCAGCAGTGATGGAGAGACATACGTTAACTATGGCTACACCTTC
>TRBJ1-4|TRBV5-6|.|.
CASSWGPARAANEKLFF
TGTGCCAGCAGCTGGGGCCCGGCGAGGGCGGCTAATGAAAAACTGTTTTTT
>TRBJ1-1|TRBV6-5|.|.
CASSYSFLVNTEAFF
TGTGCCAGCAGTTACTCGTTTTTGGTGAACACTGAAGCTTTCTTT
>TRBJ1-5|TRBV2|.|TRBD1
CASKQGNQPQHF
TGTGCCAGCAAACAGGGGAATCAGCCCCAGCATTTT
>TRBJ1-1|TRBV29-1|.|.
CSAGRAPNTEAFF
TGCAGCGCTGGAAGAGCGCCGAACACTGAAGCTTTCTTT
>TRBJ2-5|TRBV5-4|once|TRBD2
CASSERLAGGKETQYF
TGTGCCAGCAGCGAACGACTAGCGGGGGGTAAAGAGACCCAGTACTTC
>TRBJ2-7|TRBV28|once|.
CASSFSVSYEQYF
TGTGCCAGCAGTTTTTCCGTATCCTACGAGCAGTACTTC
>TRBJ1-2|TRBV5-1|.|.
CASSQTDSYGYTF
TGCGCCAGCAGTCAGACAGATTCTTATGGCTACACCTTC
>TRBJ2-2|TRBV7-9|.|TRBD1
CASSRPGGFTGELFF
TGTGCCAGCAGCCGCCCAGGGGGCTTCACCGGGGAGCTGTTTTTT
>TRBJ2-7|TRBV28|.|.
CASSGAVAYEQYF
TGTGCCAGCTCAGGGGCAGTCGCCTACGAGCAGTACTTC
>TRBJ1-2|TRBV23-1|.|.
CASSQKRDTPNYGYTF
TGCGCCAGCAGTCAAAAGCGGGACACCCCTAACTATGGCTACACCTTC
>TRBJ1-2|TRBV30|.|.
CAWSARDAYGYTF
TGTGCCTGGAGTGCCAGGGACGCCTATGGCTACACCTTC
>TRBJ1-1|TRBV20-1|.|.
CSAPEVGAFF
TGCAGTGCTCCCGAGGTCGGAGCTTTCTTT
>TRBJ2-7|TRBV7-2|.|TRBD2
CASSLLPTSGSSYEQYF
TGTGCCAGCAGCTTATTGCCAACGAGCGGGAGTTCGTACGAGCAGTACTTC
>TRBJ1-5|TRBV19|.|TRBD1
CASSKGTVSNQPQHF
TGTGCCAGTAGTAAGGGGACAGTTAGCAATCAGCCCCAGCATTTT
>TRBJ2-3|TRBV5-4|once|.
CASSLELVGDTQYF
TGTGCCAGCAGCTTGGAACTGGTTGGAGATACGCAGTATTTT
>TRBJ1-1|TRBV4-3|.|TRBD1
CASSTSGQGNRNTEAFF
TGCGCCAGCAGCACGTCGGGACAGGGTAATCGGAACACTGAAGCTTTCTTT
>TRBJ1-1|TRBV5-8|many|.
CASSLSGVGTEAFF
TGTGCCAGCAGCTTATCAGGTGTGGGGACTGAAGCTTTCTTT
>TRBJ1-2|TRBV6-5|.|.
CASCPIGAVNYGYTF
TGTGCCAGCTGTCCCATAGGGGCTGTGAACTATGGCTACACCTTC
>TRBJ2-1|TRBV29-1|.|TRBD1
CSVADTGTGDNEQFF
TGCAGCGTGGCTGATACCGGGACAGGGGACAATGAGCAGTTCTTC
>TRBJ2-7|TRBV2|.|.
CASTSGQTILKQYF
TGTGCCAGCACTAGTGGACAGACCATTTTGAAGCAGTACTTC
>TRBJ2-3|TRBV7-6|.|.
CASSLSGVLQGDTQYF
TGTGCCAGCAGCTTATCGGGGGTATTACAAGGAGATACGCAGTATTTT
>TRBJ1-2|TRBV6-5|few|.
CASADRAGIGYTF
TGTGCCAGCGCAGATCGTGCGGGAATTGGCTACACCTTC
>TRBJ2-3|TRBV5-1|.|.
CASSSRQGRERTDTQYF
TGCGCCAGCAGCTCCCGCCAGGGCAGGGAGAGGACAGATACGCAGTATTTT
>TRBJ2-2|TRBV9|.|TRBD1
CASSVAGTGNTGELFF
TGTGCCAGCAGCGTAGCGGGGACAGGGAACACCGGGGAGCTGTTTTTT
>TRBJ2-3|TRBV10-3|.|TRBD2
CAISGAREGADTQYF
TGTGCCATCAGTGGGGCGAGGGAGGGAGCAGATACGCAGTATTTT
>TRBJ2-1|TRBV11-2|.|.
CASSDGIRLGNEQFF
TGTGCCAGCAGCGATGGGATCAGATTGGGTAATGAGCAGTTCTTC
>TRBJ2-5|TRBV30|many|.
CAWSAPGPGTQYF
TGTGCCTGGAGTGCCCCAGGGCCGGGGACCCAGTACTTC
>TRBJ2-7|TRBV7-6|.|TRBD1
CASSLGAWTGTPYEQYF
TGTGCCAGCAGCTTAGGTGCCTGGACAGGGACCCCCTACGAGCAGTACTTC
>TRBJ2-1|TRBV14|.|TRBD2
CASSQRGLVHEQFF
TGTGCCAGCAGCCAACGTGGACTAGTCCATGAGCAGTTCTTC
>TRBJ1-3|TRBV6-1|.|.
CASSEGAGDSGNTIYF
TGTGCCAGCAGTGAGGGGGCAGGGGACTCTGGAAACACCATATATTTT
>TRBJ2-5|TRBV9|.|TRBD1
CASSVDRGKETQYF
TGTGCCAGCAGCGTGGACAGGGGGAAAGAGACCCAGTACTTC
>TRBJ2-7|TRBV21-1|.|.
CASSQRGTAEQYF
TGTGCCAGCAGCCAGAGGGGGACAGCCGAGCAGTACTTC
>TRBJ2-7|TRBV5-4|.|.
CASSVRDGIYEQYF
TGTGCCAGCAGTGTCCGAGACGGGATCTACGAGCAGTACTTC
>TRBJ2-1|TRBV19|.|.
CASSIGLLGEQFF
TGTGCCAGTAGTATCGGCTTGCTGGGTGAGCAGTTCTTC
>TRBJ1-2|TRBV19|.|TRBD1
CASNGQGGNGYTF
TGTGCCAGTAATGGACAGGGTGGGAATGGCTACACCTTC
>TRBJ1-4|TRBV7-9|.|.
CASSLGSGGTNEKLFF
TGTGCCAGCAGCTTAGGGTCCGGGGGGACTAATGAAAAACTGTTTTTT
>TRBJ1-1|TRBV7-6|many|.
CASSSDSANTEAFF
TGTGCCAGCAGCTCCGACAGCGCAAACACTGAAGCTTTCTTT
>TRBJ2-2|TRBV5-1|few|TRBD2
CASSPTSGFTGELFF
TGCGCCAGCAGCCCAACTAGCGGGTTCACCGGGGAGCTGTTTTTT
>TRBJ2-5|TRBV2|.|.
CASSGLRGGAQETQYF
TGTGCCAGCAGTGGTCTTAGGGGGGGGGCACAAGAGACCCAGTACTTC
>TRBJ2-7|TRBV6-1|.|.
CASRAKTGISYEQYF
TGTGCCAGCAGAGCAAAAACAGGGATCTCCTACGAGCAGTACTTC
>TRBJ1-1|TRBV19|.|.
CASSPTSGAKNTEAFF
TGTGCCAGTAGCCCAACGTCGGGGGCGAAGAACACTGAAGCTTTCTTT
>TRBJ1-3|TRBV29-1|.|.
CSASGTFGNTIYF
TGCAGCGCGTCCGGGACATTTGGAAACACCATATATTTT
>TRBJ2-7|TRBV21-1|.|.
CARNVREGHSSYEQYF
TGTGCCAGGAACGTACGGGAGGGCCACAGCTCCTACGAGCAGTACTTC
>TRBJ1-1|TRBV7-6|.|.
CASSRTENTEAFF
TGTGCCAGCAGCAGAACAGAGAACACTGAAGCTTTCTTT
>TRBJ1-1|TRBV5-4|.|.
CPPPGALNTEAFF
TGCCCGCCGCCCGGGGCTTTGAACACTGAAGCTTTCTTT
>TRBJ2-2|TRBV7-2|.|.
CASSLEGTLNTGELFF
TGTGCCAGCAGCTTAGAGGGGACACTTAACACCGGGGAGCTGTTTTTT
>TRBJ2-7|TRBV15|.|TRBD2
CATSRDRTRLAGTEQYF
TGTGCCACCAGCAGAGATAGGACGCGGCTAGCGGGAACCGAGCAGTACTTC
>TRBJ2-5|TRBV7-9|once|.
CASSLVWSQETQYF
TGTGCCAGCAGCTTAGTCTGGAGCCAAGAGACCCAGTACTTC
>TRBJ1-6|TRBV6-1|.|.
CASSDRGRGDSPLHF
TGTGCCAGCAGTGACCGGGGTAGAGGGGATTCACCCCTCCACTTT
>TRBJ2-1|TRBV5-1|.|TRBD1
CASSSSQGAVFDEQFF
TGCGCCAGCAGCTCGTCACAGGGGGCCGTCTTCGATGAGCAGTTCTTC
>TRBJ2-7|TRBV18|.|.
CASSREAMEQYF
TGTGCCAGCTCACGTGAGGCTATGGAGCAGTACTTC
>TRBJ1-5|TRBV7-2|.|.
CASSRGGGNQPQHF
TGTGCCAGCAGCCGCGGGGGGGGCAATCAGCCCCAGCATTTT
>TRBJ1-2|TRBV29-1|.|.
CSVHQGDYGYTF
TGCAGCGTTCATCAGGGCGACTATGGCTACACCTTC